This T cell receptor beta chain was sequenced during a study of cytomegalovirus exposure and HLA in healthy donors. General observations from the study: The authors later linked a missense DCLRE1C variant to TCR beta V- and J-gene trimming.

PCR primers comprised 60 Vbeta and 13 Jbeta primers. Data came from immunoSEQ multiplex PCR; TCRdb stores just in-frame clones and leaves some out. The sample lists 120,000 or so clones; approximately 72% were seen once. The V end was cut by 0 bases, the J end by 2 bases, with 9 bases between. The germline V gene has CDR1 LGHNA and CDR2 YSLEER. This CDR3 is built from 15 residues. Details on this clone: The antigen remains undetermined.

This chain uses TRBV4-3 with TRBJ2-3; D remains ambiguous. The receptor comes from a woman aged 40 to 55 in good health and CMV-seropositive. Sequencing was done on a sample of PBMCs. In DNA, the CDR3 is TGCGCCAGCAGCCAAGATCTGGCTGTCACAGATACGCAGTATTTT. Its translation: CASSQDLAVTDTQYF.